The 19 T cell receptor beta chains below come from one sample, sequenced in a study of siplizumab effects on memory and regulatory T cells. Data came from immunoSEQ multiplex PCR; TCRdb stores just in-frame clones and leaves some out. The top ten clones hold over 25% of a sample with about 72,000 clones, less than 95% of them seen once. Material: CD8+ T cells sorted from blood. These receptors came from a human donor in good health.

The genes are TRBV14 and TRBJ2-5, with TRBD1 matching over 8 bases. The CDR3 length is 16 residues. Germline V CDR1 and CDR2: SGHDN, FVKESK. The V gene end was trimmed by 1 base and the J gene end by 5 bases; junction bases not matched to a gene: 9. Here the CDR3 reads CASSQVVRGLGETQYF. CDR3 in DNA: TGTGCCAGCAGCCAAGTGGTCAGGGGGCTTGGTGAGACCCAGTACTTC.

Concerning this clone itself: One end of the junction does not line up with germline, which may come from a read error. In DNA, the CDR3 is TGTGCTAGCAGCCCAGGACAGGGGCCGATCACAGATACGCAGTATTTT. Protein product: CASSPGQGPITDTQYF. V usage is TRBV7-7 and J usage is TRBJ2-3; 9 bases fit TRBD1. Germline assignment: CDR1 SSHAT and CDR2 FNYEAQ (reference sequence). This CDR3 is 16 amino acids long.

The genes are TRBV4-1 and TRBJ1-4; D remains unclear. The CDR3 extends over 16 amino acids. The germline V and J ends were trimmed by 0 bases and 2 bases, with 10 bases remaining between them. The V gene's germline CDR1 is MGHRA and CDR2 YSYEKL. CDR3 in amino acids: CASSQEVLFTNEKLFF. CDR3 DNA sequence: TGCGCCAGCAGCCAAGAGGTACTATTTACTAATGAAAAACTGTTTTTT.

J is TRBJ2-2 and V is TRBV7-3; 9 bases fit TRBD2. This CDR3 is built from 18 residues. Germline trimming cut 2 bases from V and 1 base from J; bases unmatched to any gene: 8. Per the germline V gene, CDR1 is SGHTA and CDR2 is FQGTGA. CDR3 protein: CASSLRLAGIGNTGELFF. The CDR3 DNA sequence: TGTGCCAGCAGCTTACGGCTAGCGGGAATTGGGAACACCGGGGAGCTGTTTTTT.

The rearrangement joins TRBV27 to TRBJ1-2, with D maybe TRBD1 (6 bases). Germline V lookup: CDR1 MNHEY, CDR2 SMNVEV (reference sequence). Deletions cut 4 bases from V and 4 bases from J, with 10 bases between. CDR3 length equals 13 residues. The CDR3 sequence is CASSSAGAYGYTF. The CDR3 DNA reads as TGTGCCAGCAGTTCGGCAGGGGCCTATGGCTACACCTTC.

The chain employs TRBV7-9 and TRBJ2-5, with 9 positions matching TRBD1. The J call may be wrong; the DNA end is better matched by TRBJ2-7. The length of the CDR3 is 15 residues. Germline CDR1 is SEHNR and CDR2 is FQNEAQ (reference sequence). DNA of the CDR3: TGTGCCAGCAGCCCAAACAGGGGGCTTAGGGACGAGCAGTACTTC. Translating it yields CASSPNRGLRDEQYF.

V is TRBV4-1 and J is TRBJ2-2; 10 nucleotides agree with TRBD2. The CDR3 spans 16 residues. The V and J ends lost 0 bases and 6 bases, in that order; junction bases with no gene match: 4. The germline V gene has CDR1 MGHRA and CDR2 YSYEKL. Written as DNA, the CDR3 is TGCGCCAGCAGCCAAGATACGAGCGGGAGGGCCGGGGAGCTGTTTTTT. Its protein is CASSQDTSGRAGELFF.

The J gene is TRBJ2-1, the V gene TRBV29-1; D is unresolved. V was pared by 7 bases and J by 8 bases, with 12 bases between. This CDR3 has 11 residues. In germline, CDR1 is SQVTM, CDR2 ANQGSEA. Here the CDR3 DNA reads TGCAGCGCACAACTCTCGGATGAGCAGTTCTTC. Translated, it gives CSAQLSDEQFF.

J is TRBJ2-1 and V is TRBV29-1; D not certain. CDR1 and CDR2 from the germline V gene are SQVTM and ANQGSEA. V lost 2 bases, J lost 4 bases, and 15 bases lay in between. The CDR3 sequence is 15 residues long. CDR3 protein: CSVESPADVYNEQFF. CDR3 bases: TGCAGCGTTGAATCACCGGCAGACGTTTACAATGAGCAGTTCTTC.

This chain connects TRBV23-1 to TRBJ2-7; D is undetermined. Being an ORF, TRBV23-1 has a function that is uncertain. Trimming stripped 9 bases from V and 3 bases from J, with 15 bases between. The CDR3 sequence is 13 residues long. The CDR3 sequence: CARSRWGYYEQYF. The CDR3 region has the DNA TGCGCCAGGTCTCGATGGGGATACTACGAGCAGTACTTC.

This sequence joins TRBV28 and TRBJ2-3, with 7 bases matching TRBD1. V was clipped by 10 bases and J by 2 bases; unmatched bases: 6. The CDR3 extends over 13 amino acids. CDR1 MDHEN and CDR2 SYDVKM come from the germline V gene. The CDR3 nucleotides read TGTGCCACTCGACAGGGCATCACAGATACGCAGTATTTT. It yields the protein CATRQGITDTQYF.

V and J are TRBV5-6 and TRBJ1-1; TRBD1 is a possible D gene (6 bases). Germline V gives CDR1 SGHDT, CDR2 YYEEEE. This CDR3 is 14 amino acids long. V shed 5 bases and J shed 0 bases, with 11 bases lying between them. The DNA of the CDR3 is TGTGCCAGCAGTGGAGGGGGGCTGAACACTGAAGCTTTCTTT. This encodes CASSGGGLNTEAFF.

The chain couples TRBV4-1 to TRBJ1-1, with TRBD1 identical over 8 bases. V lost 3 bases, J lost 4 bases, and 10 bases stayed unmatched. The CDR3 length is 16 residues. Germline lookup yields CDR1 MGHRA and CDR2 YSYEKL. The CDR3 bases are TGCGCCAGCAGCCAGCCGCCAGGGGGCTTTAGCACTGAAGCTTTCTTT. This codes for CASSQPPGGFSTEAFF.

This clone has only a few counts. The gene calls are TRBV4-1 and TRBJ1-1; D is perhaps TRBD1 (5 bases). The CDR3 has 16 residues. Trimming removed 1 base at V and 0 bases at J, with 12 bases between. In germline, CDR1 is MGHRA, CDR2 YSYEKL. Here the CDR3 reads CASSQVTGTLNTEAFF. The CDR3 DNA reads as TGCGCCAGCAGCCAAGTGACCGGGACTCTGAACACTGAAGCTTTCTTT.

This clone was seen just once. The rearrangement links TRBV7-9 to TRBJ1-3, with D hard to call. The germline V gene encodes CDR1 SEHNR and CDR2 FQNEAQ (reference sequence). This CDR3 contains 13 residues. Trimming shortened V by 7 bases and J by 0 bases, and 7 bases separated the two germline ends. In DNA, the CDR3 is TGTGCCAGCAAAGACTACTCTGGAAACACCATATATTTT. Encoded protein: CASKDYSGNTIYF.

The rearrangement joins TRBV7-2 to TRBJ2-7; 13 bases are shared with TRBD2. Germline CDR1 SGHTA, CDR2 FQGNSA. This CDR3 spans 15 amino acids. The V gene end was trimmed by 7 bases and the J gene end by 3 bases; junction bases not matched to a gene: 6. CDR3 in amino acids: CASKIGLAGVYEQYF. The CDR3 bases are TGTGCCAGCAAAATCGGACTAGCGGGAGTCTACGAGCAGTACTTC.

This clone was counted a few times. The V call is TRBV6-5, the J call TRBJ2-7; 12 bases are a match to TRBD2. The germline gives CDR1 MNHEY, CDR2 SVGAGI. There are 13 residues in the CDR3. Trimming removed 7 bases from V and 5 bases from J; junction bases left unmatched: 3. The CDR3 bases are TGTGCCAGCACAAGGACTAGCGGGAACGAGCAGTACTTC. Translation gives CASTRTSGNEQYF.

This chain connects TRBV2 to TRBJ2-2; TRBD1 might be the D (6 bases). Germline loops: CDR1 SNHLY, CDR2 FYNNEI. This CDR3 comprises 17 residues. Trimming stripped 4 bases from V and 0 bases from J, with 15 bases between. The CDR3 DNA sequence: TGTGCCAGCAGTGGTTTGTTCGACAGGCCGAACACCGGGGAGCTGTTTTTT. It encodes CASSGLFDRPNTGELFF. Full variable domain (missing parts from reference TRBV2 and TRBJ2-2): EPEVTQTPSHQVTQMGQEVILRCVPISNHLYFYWYRQILGQKVEFLVSFYNNEISEKSEIFDDQFSVERPDGSNFTLKIRSTKLEDSAMYFCASSGLFDRPNTGELFFGEGSRLTVL.

V gene TRBV2 combines with J gene TRBJ2-3; possibly TRBD2 for D (6 bases). The CDR3 loop spans 16 amino acids. Trimming stripped 3 bases from V and 2 bases from J, with 15 bases between. Per the germline V gene, CDR1 is SNHLY and CDR2 is FYNNEI. CDR3 in amino acids: CASSDPFRGNTDTQYF. DNA for the CDR3: TGTGCCAGCAGTGATCCCTTTCGCGGGAACACAGATACGCAGTATTTT.